The clone carrying this T cell receptor (beta chain) was observed many times. In TCRdb, the RT-PCR reads were re-called with MiXCR into one record per CDR3 protein. The table has about 87,000 distinct CDR3 sequences, roughly 5.1% seen once. This sample is drawn from a study of patients and donors after allogeneic stem cell transplantation. This CDR3 comprises 12 residues. J was trimmed by 6 bases and V by 5 bases; bases with no gene match: 3. Germline V CDR1 and CDR2: SEHNR, FQNEAQ (reference sequence). The chain employs TRBV7-9 and TRBJ1-2; TRBD1 agrees at 7 bases. The sequenced sample consisted of blood, either unsorted or a sorted T cell fraction (not recorded which). The TCR originated in a human donor who was either an allogeneic HSCT recipient or a stem cell or donor lymphocyte infusion donor (not recorded which). It is not recorded whose cells these are; they may come from a transplant donor. The CDR3: CASSATGDGYTF. CDR3 nucleotides: TGTGCCAGCAGCGCAACAGGGGATGGCTACACCTTC.